Listed here is a single T cell receptor (beta chain). Libraries were prepared by immunoSEQ multiplex PCR; TCRdb keeps only in-frame clonotypes and omits some of them. The sample carries 300,000 to 450,000 clones, about 89% recorded once. The sample belongs to a study of blood T cell repertoires in COVID-19. Followed over time, Seattle patients had been enrolled while infection was active. The CDR3 consists of 12 residues. V was trimmed by 6 bases and J by 4 bases, leaving 9 bases between them. This clonotype was obtained from a woman aged 25 to 39 with COVID-19, enrolled during active disease. The V gene is TRBV12-3 or TRBV12-4, the J gene TRBJ1-1; D gene unclear. The sample was peripheral blood. CDR3 protein: CASRWEGTEAFF. The CDR3 DNA is TGTGCCAGCAGATGGGAGGGCACTGAAGCTTTCTTT.